These 18 T cell receptor beta chains were sequenced from one sample in a study of T cell responses to AZD1222 COVID-19 vaccine. Profiled with immunoSEQ multiplex PCR; TCRdb holds only in-frame clones, not every one. The table records roughly 150,000 clones, about 90% of them present only once. Specimen: peripheral blood, collected 28 days after the second AZD1222 dose. These receptors were taken from an adult who received the AZD1222 COVID-19 vaccine.

The chain uses TRBV6-2 or TRBV6-3 and TRBJ1-1; the D gene is possibly TRBD1 (5 bases). Germline V CDR1 and CDR2: MNHEY, SVGEGT. Trimming removed 5 bases from V and 0 bases from J, with 13 bases in between. This CDR3 is built from 15 residues. The CDR3 coding sequence is TGTGCCAGCAGTCAAACCTCGGGGGTGAACACTGAAGCTTTCTTT. Its protein product is CASSQTSGVNTEAFF.

V usage is TRBV28 and J usage is TRBJ2-5; TRBD1 matches at 10 bases. The CDR3 loop spans 15 amino acids. In germline, CDR1 is MDHEN, CDR2 SYDVKM. V shed 7 bases, J shed 4 bases, and the junction held 9 bases outside the gene matches. The CDR3 bases are TGTGCCAGCACCAAATCGACAGGGGGCGTAGAGACCCAGTACTTC. As protein: CASTKSTGGVETQYF.

The chain employs TRBV6-1 and TRBJ1-6, with D unresolved. The CDR3 spans 12 residues. Between the trimmed V and J ends, which lost 6 bases and 7 bases, there was a span of 7 bases. Germline CDR1 and CDR2: MNHNS and SASEGT. The CDR3 loop is CASSRFNSPLHF. In DNA form, the CDR3 reads TGTGCCAGCAGCCGCTTCAATTCACCCCTCCACTTT.

The chain couples TRBV19 to TRBJ1-1; 8 bases fit TRBD1. Trimming at V came to 0 bases and at J to 6 bases, leaving 15 bases not matched to a gene. This CDR3 contains 18 residues. Germline loops: CDR1 LNHDA, CDR2 SQIVND (reference sequence). CDR3 coding DNA: TGTGCCAGTAGTATAGAGGGGACAGGCCGTATCTTTAGGGCTGAAGCTTTCTTT. It codes for CASSIEGTGRIFRAEAFF.

This chain uses TRBV11-3 with TRBJ1-5; D perhaps matches TRBD1 (6 bases). CDR3 length: 16 residues. V was clipped by 3 bases and J by 4 bases, with 16 bases between them. The V gene's germline CDR1 is SGHNT and CDR2 YENEEA. The CDR3 here is CASSFVRGRRNQPQHF. CDR3 DNA sequence: TGTGCCAGCAGCTTTGTCAGGGGAAGGAGGAATCAGCCCCAGCATTTT.

V gene TRBV5-1 combines with J gene TRBJ2-2; 11 positions agree with TRBD2. Looked up from germline, CDR1 is SGHRS and CDR2 is YFSETQ. The length of the CDR3 is 15 residues. The V gene end was trimmed by 5 bases and the J gene end by 2 bases; junction bases not matched to a gene: 2. CDR3 coding DNA: TGCGCCAGCAGGGGACTAGCGGATAACACCGGGGAGCTGTTTTTT. Residues: CASRGLADNTGELFF.

This sequence joins TRBV11-3 and TRBJ2-1; TRBD1 matches 9 bases. V shed 5 bases, J shed 9 bases, and the junction held 5 bases outside the gene matches. This CDR3 is 13 amino acids long. From germline, CDR1 is SGHNT and CDR2 YENEEA. As DNA, the CDR3 is TGTGCCAGCAGCCAGTTGACAGGGGGTGAGCAGTTCTTC. This encodes CASSQLTGGEQFF.

The rearrangement joins TRBV6-2 or TRBV6-3 to TRBJ2-1; D uncertain. The CDR3 sequence is 14 residues long. The V gene's germline CDR1 is MNHEY and CDR2 SVGEGT. V was cut by 0 bases and J by 8 bases, with 11 bases left in between. The CDR3 DNA sequence: TGTGCCAGCAGTTACTCTCGGGTTATAGATGAGCAGTTCTTC. It codes for CASSYSRVIDEQFF.

The DNA of the CDR3 is TGCAGCGTGCTGGACAGGGGGACATCTGGGGCCAACGTCCTGACTTTC. Its protein is CSVLDRGTSGANVLTF. This chain connects TRBV29-1 to TRBJ2-6, with 10 bases fitting TRBD1. There are 16 residues in the CDR3. Trimming removed 6 bases from V and 1 base from J; junction bases left unmatched: 6. Germline assignment: CDR1 SQVTM and CDR2 ANQGSEA.

This clone was observed once. The CDR3 nucleotides read TGCACCAGCAGCCAACCTCCCCCAGACACGGAGATCGATCAGCCCCAGCATTTT. This codes for CTSSQPPPDTEIDQPQHF. The chain employs TRBV1 and TRBJ1-5. TRBV1 is a known pseudogene. The CDR3 is made up of 18 amino acids.

V gene TRBV7-3 combines with J gene TRBJ2-7; D is possibly TRBD1 or TRBD2 (5 bases each). V dropped 9 bases and J dropped 6 bases, with 21 bases sitting between them. The CDR3 loop spans 14 amino acids. Germline loops: CDR1 SGHTA, CDR2 FQGTGA. The CDR3 sequence is CASWGRRVAGEQYF. For the CDR3, the DNA is TGTGCCAGTTGGGGCCGGCGGGTGGCCGGCGAGCAGTACTTC.

This clone was observed a few times. The chain has TRBV7-9 and TRBJ1-2; maybe TRBD1 (6 bases). This CDR3 comprises 15 residues. The V and J ends lost 4 bases and 0 bases respectively, with 12 bases between them. Germline-derived CDR1 and CDR2 are SEHNR and FQNEAQ (reference sequence). CDR3 nucleotide sequence: TGTGCCAGCAGCTCCTCAGACAGGACTAACTATGGCTACACCTTC. Its protein is CASSSSDRTNYGYTF.

This clone came up a few times. CDR3 in amino acids: CASSWGLAGGRTYEQYF. CDR3 in DNA: TGTGCCAGCAGTTGGGGACTAGCGGGAGGGCGGACCTACGAGCAGTACTTC. V is TRBV6-2 or TRBV6-3 and J is TRBJ2-7; 16 bases map to TRBD2. The CDR3 length is 17 residues. The J segment lost 2 bases and the V segment lost 4 bases, leaving 5 bases of the junction unmatched. Germline-derived CDR1 and CDR2 are MNHEY and SVGEGT.

This clone was seen only once. The chain recombines TRBV7-9 with TRBJ1-6; D unclear. This CDR3 has 12 residues. Trimming took off 1 base at V and 8 bases at J, with 3 bases between the two ends. The germline gives CDR1 SEHNR, CDR2 FQNEAQ (reference sequence). CDR3 region: CASSLVDSPLHF. DNA of the CDR3: TGTGCCAGCAGCTTAGTTGATTCACCCCTCCACTTT.

The rearrangement joins TRBV29-1 to TRBJ1-3; no clear D gene. The CDR3 is 14 residues long. V was trimmed by 3 bases and J by 0 bases, leaving 9 bases between them. Germline assignment: CDR1 SQVTM and CDR2 ANQGSEA. The CDR3 sequence is CSVDQELSGNTIYF. In DNA, the CDR3 is TGCAGCGTTGACCAGGAACTCTCTGGAAACACCATATATTTT. Together with reference TRBV29-1 and TRBJ1-3, the CDR3 gives the full variable domain: SAVISQKPSRDICQRGTSLTIQCQVDSQVTMMFWYRQQPGQSLTLIATANQGSEATYESGFVIDKFPISRPNLTFSTLTVSNMSPEDSSIYLCSVDQELSGNTIYFGEGSWLTVV.

The CDR3 DNA is TGTGCCAGCAGTGCAGCGGGAGGGCGGGGGGAGCAGTACTTC. Translated, it gives CASSAAGGRGEQYF. The gene calls are TRBV2 and TRBJ2-7; 10 bases line up with TRBD2. Germline V CDR1 and CDR2: SNHLY, FYNNEI. V shed 4 bases and J 7 bases; nucleotides not matched to a gene: 7. This CDR3 has 14 amino acids. Variable domain in full (rest from reference TRBV2 and TRBJ2-7): EPEVTQTPSHQVTQMGQEVILRCVPISNHLYFYWYRQILGQKVEFLVSFYNNEISEKSEIFDDQFSVERPDGSNFTLKIRSTKLEDSAMYFCASSAAGGRGEQYFGPGTRLTVT.

J is TRBJ2-7 and V is TRBV5-1; D unresolved. The CDR3 sequence is 12 residues long. Looked up from germline, CDR1 is SGHRS and CDR2 is YFSETQ. V shed 3 bases and J shed 1 base, with 5 bases lying between them. The CDR3 nucleotides are TGCGCCAGCAGCTCCCCATCCTACGAGCAGTACTTC. As protein: CASSSPSYEQYF.

The V call is TRBV27, the J call TRBJ2-7; D may correspond to TRBD1 or TRBD2 (5 bases each). This CDR3 is built from 14 residues. Trimming cost V 6 bases and J 6 bases, with 18 bases left between them. From germline, CDR1 is MNHEY and CDR2 SMNVEV (reference sequence). The CDR3 DNA reads TGTGCCAGCAGCACACCGGGACGTGTCACCGAGCAGTACTTC. Amino acids: CASSTPGRVTEQYF.